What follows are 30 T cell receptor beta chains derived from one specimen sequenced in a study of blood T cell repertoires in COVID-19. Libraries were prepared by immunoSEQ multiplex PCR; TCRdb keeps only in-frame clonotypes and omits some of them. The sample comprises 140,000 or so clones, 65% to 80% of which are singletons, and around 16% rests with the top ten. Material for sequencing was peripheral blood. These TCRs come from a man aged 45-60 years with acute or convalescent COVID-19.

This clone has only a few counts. The CDR3 loop is CASSPDEQFF. Written as DNA, the CDR3 is TGCGCCAGCAGCCCCGATGAGCAGTTCTTC. This chain uses TRBV5-1 with TRBJ2-1; D not resolved. This CDR3 has 10 amino acids. The ends were cut back, 4 bases at V and 8 bases at J, with 4 bases in the middle. Looked up from germline, CDR1 is SGHRS and CDR2 is YFSETQ.

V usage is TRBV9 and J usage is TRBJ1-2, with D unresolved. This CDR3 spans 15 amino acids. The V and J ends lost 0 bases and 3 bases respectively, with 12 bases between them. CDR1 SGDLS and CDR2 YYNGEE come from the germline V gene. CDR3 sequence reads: CASSVDLEAYYGYTF. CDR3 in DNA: TGTGCCAGCAGCGTAGACCTAGAGGCCTACTATGGCTACACCTTC.

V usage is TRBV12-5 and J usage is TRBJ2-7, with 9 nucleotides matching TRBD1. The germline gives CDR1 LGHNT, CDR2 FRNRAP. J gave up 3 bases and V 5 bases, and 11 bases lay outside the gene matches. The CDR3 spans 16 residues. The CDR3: CASGLATGTGIYEQYF. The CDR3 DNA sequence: TGTGCTAGTGGTCTTGCAACCGGGACAGGGATCTACGAGCAGTACTTC.

CDR3: CASSLPGGTDTQYF. The CDR3 DNA reads TGCGCCAGCAGCTTGCCGGGGGGGACAGATACGCAGTATTTT. V usage is TRBV5-1 and J usage is TRBJ2-3; 8 bases map to TRBD2. After removal of 1 base from V and 3 bases from J, the junction contained 1 base not matched to a gene. The CDR3 runs 14 residues. Germline V lookup: CDR1 SGHRS, CDR2 YFSETQ.

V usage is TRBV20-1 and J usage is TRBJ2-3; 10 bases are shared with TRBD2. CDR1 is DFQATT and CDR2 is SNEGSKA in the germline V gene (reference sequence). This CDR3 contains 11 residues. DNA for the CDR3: TGCAGCCCTAGCGGGGGTGATACGCAGTATTTT. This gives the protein CSPSGGDTQYF.

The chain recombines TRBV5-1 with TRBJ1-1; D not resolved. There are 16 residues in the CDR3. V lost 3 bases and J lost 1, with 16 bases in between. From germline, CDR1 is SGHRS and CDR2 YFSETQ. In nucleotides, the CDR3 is TGCGCCAGCAGCTCCTGGGCCCTCGCTGAGAACACTGAAGCTTTCTTT. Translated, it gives CASSSWALAENTEAFF.

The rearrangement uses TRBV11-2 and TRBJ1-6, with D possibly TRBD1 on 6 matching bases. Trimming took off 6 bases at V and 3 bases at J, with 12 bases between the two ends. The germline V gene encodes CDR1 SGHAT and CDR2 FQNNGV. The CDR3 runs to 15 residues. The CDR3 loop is CASRLRGIYNSPLHF. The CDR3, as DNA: TGTGCCAGCAGACTGAGGGGGATCTATAATTCACCCCTCCACTTT.

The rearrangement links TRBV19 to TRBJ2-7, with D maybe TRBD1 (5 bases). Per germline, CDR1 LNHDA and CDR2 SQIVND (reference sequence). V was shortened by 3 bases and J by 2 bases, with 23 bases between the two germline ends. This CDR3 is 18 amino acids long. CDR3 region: CASSMGQGRYTEAYEQYF. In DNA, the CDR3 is TGTGCCAGTAGTATGGGGCAGGGTAGGTACACCGAAGCCTACGAGCAGTACTTC.

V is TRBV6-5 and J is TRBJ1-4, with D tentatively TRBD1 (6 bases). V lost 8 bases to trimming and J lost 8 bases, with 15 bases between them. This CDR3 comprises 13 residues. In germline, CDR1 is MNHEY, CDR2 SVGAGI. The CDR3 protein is CASEQGGREKLFF. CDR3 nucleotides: TGTGCCAGCGAACAGGGCGGGAGGGAAAAACTGTTTTTT.

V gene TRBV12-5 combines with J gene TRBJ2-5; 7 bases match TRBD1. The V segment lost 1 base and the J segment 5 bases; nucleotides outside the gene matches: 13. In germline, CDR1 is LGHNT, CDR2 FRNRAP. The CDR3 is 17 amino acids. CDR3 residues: CASGLGQGSVSLETQYF. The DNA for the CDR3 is TGTGCTAGTGGTTTGGGACAGGGATCGGTGTCTTTGGAGACCCAGTACTTC.

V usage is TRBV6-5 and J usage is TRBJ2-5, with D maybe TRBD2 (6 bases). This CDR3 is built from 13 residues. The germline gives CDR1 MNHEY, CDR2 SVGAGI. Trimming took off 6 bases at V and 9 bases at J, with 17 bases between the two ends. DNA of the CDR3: TGTGCCAGCAGGCTCGGACGGGAGTATCCCCAGTACTTC. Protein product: CASRLGREYPQYF.

CDR3 region: CASSLDGGSNDGYTF. For the CDR3, the DNA is TGTGCCAGCAGCTTAGATGGAGGTTCGAACGATGGCTACACCTTC. The V gene is TRBV11-2, the J gene TRBJ1-2; D gene uncertain. The V end lost 0 bases, the J end lost 6 bases, and 14 bases lay between the germline ends. Germline V CDR1 and CDR2: SGHAT, FQNNGV. The CDR3 runs to 15 residues.

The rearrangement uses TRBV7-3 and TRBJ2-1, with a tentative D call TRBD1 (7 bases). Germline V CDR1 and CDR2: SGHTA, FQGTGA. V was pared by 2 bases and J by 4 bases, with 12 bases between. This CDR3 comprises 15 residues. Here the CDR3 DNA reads TGTGCCAGCAGCTTATCAGGGGGGCTTTACAATGAGCAGTTCTTC. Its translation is CASSLSGGLYNEQFF.

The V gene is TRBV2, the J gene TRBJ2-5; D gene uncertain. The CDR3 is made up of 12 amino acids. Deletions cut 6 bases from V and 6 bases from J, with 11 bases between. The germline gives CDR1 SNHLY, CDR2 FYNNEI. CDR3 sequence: CASSDLSKTQYF. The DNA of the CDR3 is TGTGCCAGCAGCGACTTGAGCAAGACCCAGTACTTC.

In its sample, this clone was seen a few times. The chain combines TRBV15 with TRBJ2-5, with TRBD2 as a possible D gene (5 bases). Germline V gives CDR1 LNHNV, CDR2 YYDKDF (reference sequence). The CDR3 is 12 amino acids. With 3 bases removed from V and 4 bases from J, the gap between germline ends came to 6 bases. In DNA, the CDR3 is TGTGCCACCAGCAGGGGGAGAGAGACCCAGTACTTC. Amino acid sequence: CATSRGRETQYF.

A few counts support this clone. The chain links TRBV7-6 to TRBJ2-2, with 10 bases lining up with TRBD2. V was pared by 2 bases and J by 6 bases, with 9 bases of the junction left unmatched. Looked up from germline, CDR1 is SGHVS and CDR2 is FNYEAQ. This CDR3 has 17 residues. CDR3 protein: CASSLMIPSGGAGELFF. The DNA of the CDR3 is TGTGCCAGCAGCTTAATGATCCCGAGCGGGGGGGCCGGGGAGCTGTTTTTT.

Here the CDR3 DNA reads TGTGCCAGCCGGGACAGACAATCTAACTATGGCTACACCTTC. The encoded protein is CASRDRQSNYGYTF. The J gene is TRBJ1-2, the V gene TRBV2; TRBD1 agrees at 7 bases. The ends lost 8 bases at V and 0 bases at J; junction bases unmatched: 6. In germline, CDR1 is SNHLY, CDR2 FYNNEI. The CDR3 consists of 14 residues.

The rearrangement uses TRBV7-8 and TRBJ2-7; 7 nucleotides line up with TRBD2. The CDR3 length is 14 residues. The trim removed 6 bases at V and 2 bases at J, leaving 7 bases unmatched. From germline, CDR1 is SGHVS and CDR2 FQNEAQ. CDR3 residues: CASSQSGGTYEQYV. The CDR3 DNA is TGTGCCAGCAGTCAGTCCGGGGGGACCTACGAGCAGTACGTC.

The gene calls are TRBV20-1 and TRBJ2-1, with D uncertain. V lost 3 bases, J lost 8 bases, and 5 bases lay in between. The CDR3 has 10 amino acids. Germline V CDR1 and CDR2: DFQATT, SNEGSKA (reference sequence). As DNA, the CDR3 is TGCAGTGCTAGTACAGATGAGCAGTTCTTC. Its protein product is CSASTDEQFF.

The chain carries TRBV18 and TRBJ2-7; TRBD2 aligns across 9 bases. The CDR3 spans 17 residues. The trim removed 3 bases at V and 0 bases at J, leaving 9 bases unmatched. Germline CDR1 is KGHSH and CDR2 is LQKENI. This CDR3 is CASSPLPSGASSYEQYV. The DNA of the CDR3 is TGTGCCAGCTCACCCCTGCCTAGCGGGGCGAGCTCCTACGAGCAGTACGTC.

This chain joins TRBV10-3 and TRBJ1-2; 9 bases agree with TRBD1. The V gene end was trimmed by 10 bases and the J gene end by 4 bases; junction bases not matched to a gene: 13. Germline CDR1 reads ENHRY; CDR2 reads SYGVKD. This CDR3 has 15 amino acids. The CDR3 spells CATNGDRDIIYGYTF. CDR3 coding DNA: TGTGCCACCAACGGGGACAGGGATATAATCTATGGCTACACCTTC.

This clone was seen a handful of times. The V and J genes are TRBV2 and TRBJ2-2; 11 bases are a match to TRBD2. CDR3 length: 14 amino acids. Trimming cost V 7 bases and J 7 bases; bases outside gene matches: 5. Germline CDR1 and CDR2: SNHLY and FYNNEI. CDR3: CASTFLAGGGELFF. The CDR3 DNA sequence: TGTGCCAGCACCTTTCTAGCGGGGGGCGGGGAGCTGTTTTTT.

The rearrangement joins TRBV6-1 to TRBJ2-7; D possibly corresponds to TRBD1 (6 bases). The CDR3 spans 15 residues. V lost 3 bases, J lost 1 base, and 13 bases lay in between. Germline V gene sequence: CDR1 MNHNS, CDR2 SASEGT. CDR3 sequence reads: CASSDAGDRSYEQYF. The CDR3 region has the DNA TGTGCCAGCAGTGACGCAGGGGATCGGTCCTACGAGCAGTACTTC.

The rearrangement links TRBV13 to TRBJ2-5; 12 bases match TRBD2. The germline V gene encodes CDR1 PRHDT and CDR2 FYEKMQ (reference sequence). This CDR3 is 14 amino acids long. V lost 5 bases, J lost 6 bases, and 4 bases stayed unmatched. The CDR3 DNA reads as TGTGCCAGCAGCCCCCGGACTAGCGGGAAGACCCAGTACTTC. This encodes CASSPRTSGKTQYF.

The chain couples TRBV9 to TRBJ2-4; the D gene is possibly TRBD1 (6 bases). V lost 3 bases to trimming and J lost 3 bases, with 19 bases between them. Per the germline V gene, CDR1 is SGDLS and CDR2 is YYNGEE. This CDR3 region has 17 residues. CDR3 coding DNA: TGTGCCAGCAGCGCGCTGGGAGCCCCGGACAGCAAAAACATTCAGTACTTC. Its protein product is CASSALGAPDSKNIQYF. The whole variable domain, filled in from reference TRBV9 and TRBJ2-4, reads DSGVTQTPKHLITATGQRVTLRCSPRSGDLSVYWYQQSLDQGLQFLIQYYNGEERAKGNILERFSAQQFPDLHSELNLSSLELGDSALYFCASSALGAPDSKNIQYFGAGTRLSVL.

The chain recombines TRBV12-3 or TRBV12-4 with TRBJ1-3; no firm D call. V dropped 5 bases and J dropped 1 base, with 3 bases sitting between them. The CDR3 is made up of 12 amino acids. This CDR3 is CASSLSGNTIYF. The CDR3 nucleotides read TGTGCCAGCAGTCTTTCTGGAAACACCATATATTTT.

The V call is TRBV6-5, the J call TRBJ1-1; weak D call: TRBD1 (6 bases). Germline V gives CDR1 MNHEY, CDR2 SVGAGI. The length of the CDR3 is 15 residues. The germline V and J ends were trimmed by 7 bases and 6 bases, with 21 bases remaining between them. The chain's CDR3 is CASTLDVGARAEAFF. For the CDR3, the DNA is TGTGCCAGCACCCTCGATGTGGGGGCGAGGGCTGAAGCTTTCTTT.

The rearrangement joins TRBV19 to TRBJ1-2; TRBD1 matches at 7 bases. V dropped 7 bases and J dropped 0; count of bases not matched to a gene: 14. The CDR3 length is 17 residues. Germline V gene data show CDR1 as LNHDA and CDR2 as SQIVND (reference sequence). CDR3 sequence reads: CASMRGQPGSANYGYTF. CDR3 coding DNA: TGTGCCAGTATGAGGGGACAGCCTGGGTCCGCTAACTATGGCTACACCTTC.

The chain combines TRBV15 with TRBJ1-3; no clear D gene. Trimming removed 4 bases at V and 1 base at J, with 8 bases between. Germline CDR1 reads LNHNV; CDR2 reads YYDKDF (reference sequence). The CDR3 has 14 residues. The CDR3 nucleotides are TGTGCCACCAGCACGCGAGGGTCTGGAAACACCATATATTTT. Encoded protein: CATSTRGSGNTIYF.

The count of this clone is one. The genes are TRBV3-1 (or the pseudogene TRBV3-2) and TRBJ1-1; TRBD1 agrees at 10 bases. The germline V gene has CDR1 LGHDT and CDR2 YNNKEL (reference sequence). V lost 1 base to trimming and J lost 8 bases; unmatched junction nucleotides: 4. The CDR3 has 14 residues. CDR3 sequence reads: CASSQVPGQGEAFF. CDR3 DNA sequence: TGTGCCAGCAGCCAAGTACCGGGACAGGGGGAAGCTTTCTTT.